Below, one TCR beta chain is given with its context. Antigen unknown. This record belongs to a study of cytomegalovirus exposure and HLA in healthy donors. The study, taken as a whole, reports: Further analysis was carried out later, and it showed several of the most significant clusters appearing linked to common viral pathogens. It was likely that a cluster of highly shared sequence variants was a sequencing artifact. The later analysis indicated that the majority of CMV-associated TCR beta chains appeared HLA-restricted. Earlier results showed most TCR beta V segments being productive about 87% or about 30% of the time.

The PCR contained 60 Vbeta and 13 Jbeta primers. Clones were sequenced by immunoSEQ multiplex PCR, and TCRdb holds only the in-frame ones, with some missing. The sample has 150,000 to 170,000 clones; approximately 75% are singletons. Sequencing was carried out using PBMCs. The sequence was obtained from a man aged 18 to 30 in good health and CMV-seronegative.

CDR3 nucleotide sequence: TGTGCCAGCAGTTTTAGTTCCGCGGCCGGCTACACCTTC. The encoded protein is CASSFSSAAGYTF. The V call is TRBV6-5, the J call TRBJ1-2; unclear D gene. The V end was cut by 4 bases, the J end by 8 bases, with 14 bases between. Germline V lookup: CDR1 MNHEY, CDR2 SVGAGI. This CDR3 is built from 13 residues.